This record concerns one T cell receptor beta chain sequence. This specimen comes from a study of T-cell reconstitution after alpha-beta-depleted transplantation in children. For TCRbeta, the library was prepared with unique molecular identifiers. TCRdb used MiXCR to reprocess the PCR reads, holding one entry per CDR3 protein. The sample holds 500,000 to 600,000 distinct CDR3 sequences, 32% seen once. The CDR3 contains 15 residues. With V trimmed by 6 bases and J by 7 bases, 5 bases remained unmatched. Germline CDR1 is MNHEY and CDR2 is SMNVEV (reference sequence). The chain carries TRBV27 and TRBJ2-1; TRBD2 aligns across 14 bases. The TCR comes from a human donor who donated a stem cell graft to a child with aplastic anemia. The sequencing here drew on PBMCs from the stem cell graft donor, taken from the stem cell graft. For the CDR3, the DNA is TGTGCCAGCAGCAGACTAGCGGGAGGGTCTAATGAGCAGTTCTTC. It translates to CASSRLAGGSNEQFF.